This T cell receptor beta chain was recovered during a study of cytomegalovirus exposure and HLA in healthy donors. Study-wide context: Earlier sequencing of about 200 million T cells yielded fewer than 140 million unique TCR beta sequences.

Worth noting for this clone: What it binds is unknown.

PCR was performed using 60 Vbeta and 13 Jbeta primers. Method: immunoSEQ multiplex PCR; TCRdb's copy keeps in-frame clones and lacks some. Altogether roughly 200,000 clones are present, approximately 70% being singletons, with the ten largest covering around 1.9%. Overall study findings and caveats: TCR beta chains numbering some 160 were designated cytomegalovirus-associated. The authors later found TCR association rates varying by HLA locus, with DRB1 most and HLA-C fewest.

The TCR comes from a woman in her 30s in good health and CMV-seronegative. The material sequenced was PBMCs.

The CDR3 DNA reads TGTGCCAGCAGTTACGGCCTGGGGCCAGCAGATACGCAGTATTTT. Its protein product is CASSYGLGPADTQYF. The chain employs TRBV6-5 and TRBJ2-3, with D possibly being TRBD1 (5 bases). V lost 2 bases and J lost 4, with 13 bases in between. CDR3 length equals 15 residues. The germline V gene encodes CDR1 MNHEY and CDR2 SVGAGI.